The entry below gives a single TCR beta chain sequence along with its context. This entry is derived from a study of T cell changes during pregnancy in multiple sclerosis. Produced via immunoSEQ multiplex PCR; TCRdb's table is partial and in-frame only. The table includes about 36,000 clones, more than 75% detected once. Germline CDR1 is SGHVS and CDR2 is FNYEAQ. CDR3 length: 17 amino acids. V was trimmed by 5 bases and J by 6 bases, leaving 23 bases between them. The clonotype originates from a female donor with multiple sclerosis, enrolled in a pregnancy study. Source: CD4+ T cells from peripheral blood mononuclear cells, taken in the first trimester of pregnancy. The V and J genes are TRBV7-6 and TRBJ1-5, with D tentatively TRBD1 (6 bases). CDR3 nucleotide sequence: TGTGCCAGCAGCCCCCTGGGGAGGGGGAAAGGTCTTCAGCCCCAGCATTTT. This gives the protein CASSPLGRGKGLQPQHF.